The present TCR beta chain was sequenced within a study of cytomegalovirus exposure and HLA in healthy donors. This CDR3 has 12 amino acids. Between the trimmed V and J ends, which lost 5 bases and 4 bases, there was a span of 6 bases. The germline V gene has CDR1 LNHNV and CDR2 YYDKDF (reference sequence). The study ran its PCR with 60 Vbeta and 13 Jbeta primers. Measured with immunoSEQ multiplex PCR; TCRdb has only the in-frame clones, and not every one. The data hold about 120,000 clones, with approximately 80% observed a single time. The clonotype comes from a man between 25 and 39 years old in good health and CMV-seropositive. The chain uses TRBV15 and TRBJ1-5; D ambiguous. Sequenced sample: PBMCs. CDR3: CATSQANQPQHF. The DNA for the CDR3 is TGTGCCACCAGCCAGGCGAATCAGCCCCAGCATTTT.